This T cell receptor (beta chain) was documented in a study of neurological immune-mediated disorders. General observations from the study: The level of TCR clonal expansion was highest in patients with HTLV-1-associated myelopathy and lowest in multiple sclerosis, where it fell below the level seen in healthy controls.

Deletions cut 1 base from V and 8 bases from J, with 15 bases between. Germline CDR1 is LGHNA and CDR2 is YSLEER. The CDR3 totals 16 residues. By 5'RACE with 10-nucleotide random UMIs, the cDNA was made. Using its own MiXCR run on the 5' RACE reads, TCRdb lists one record per CDR3 protein. The sample includes under 90,000 distinct CDR3 sequences, 9.4% of them seen just once. This clonotype occurred many times. As yet, its antigen is unknown. The sample consisted of PBMCs. The chain carries TRBV4-3 and TRBJ1-6; maybe TRBD1 (5 bases). This TCR was recovered from a man over 45 in good health. CDR3 DNA: TGCGCCAGCAGCCAAGTGACCGGGACGGGGTATTCACCCCTCCACTTT. Translation gives CASSQVTGTGYSPLHF.